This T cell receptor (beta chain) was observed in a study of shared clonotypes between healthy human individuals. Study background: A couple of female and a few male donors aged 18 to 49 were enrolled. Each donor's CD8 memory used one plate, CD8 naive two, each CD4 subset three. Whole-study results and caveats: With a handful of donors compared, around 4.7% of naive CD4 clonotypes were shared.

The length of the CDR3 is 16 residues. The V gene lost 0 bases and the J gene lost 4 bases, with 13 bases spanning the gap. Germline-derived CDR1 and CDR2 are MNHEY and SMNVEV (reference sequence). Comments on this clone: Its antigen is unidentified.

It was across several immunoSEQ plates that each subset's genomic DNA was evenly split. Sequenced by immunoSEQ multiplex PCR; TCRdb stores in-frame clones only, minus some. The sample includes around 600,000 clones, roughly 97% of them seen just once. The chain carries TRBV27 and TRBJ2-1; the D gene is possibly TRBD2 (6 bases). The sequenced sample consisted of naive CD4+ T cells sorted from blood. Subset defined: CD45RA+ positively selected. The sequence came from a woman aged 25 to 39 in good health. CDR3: CASSLSGLAPYNEQFF. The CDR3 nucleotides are TGTGCCAGCAGTTTATCGGGTCTAGCGCCTTACAATGAGCAGTTCTTC.